The clone carrying this T cell receptor beta chain has only one observation. Germline V gene sequence: CDR1 SGHRS, CDR2 YFSETQ. V shed 3 bases and J 4 bases; nucleotides not matched to a gene: 3. This CDR3 spans 15 amino acids. The data belong to a study of cytomegalovirus exposure and HLA in healthy donors. It was with 60 Vbeta and 13 Jbeta primers that the PCR ran. This table comes from immunoSEQ multiplex PCR, and its TCRdb copy is limited to in-frame clones, with some not included. This table has approximately 190,000 clones, about four fifths appearing once. The sequenced sample consisted of PBMCs. The TCR originated in a boy aged 10-17 years in good health and CMV-seronegative. This chain joins TRBV5-1 and TRBJ2-1; 11 bases are shared with TRBD2. In nucleotides, the CDR3 is TGCGCCAGCAGCTACGCTAGCGGGAGGTACAATGAGCAGTTCTTC. It translates to CASSYASGRYNEQFF. Supplemented by reference TRBV5-1 and TRBJ2-1, the full variable domain reads KAGVTQTPRYLIKTRGQQVTLSCSPISGHRSVSWYQQTPGQGLQFLFEYFSETQRNKGNFPGRFSGRQFSNSRSEMNVSTLELGDSALYLCASSYASGRYNEQFFGPGTRLTVL.